These T cell receptor beta chains were read from a single sample in a study of Ad26.COV2.S vaccination and SARS-CoV-2 variants. Sequencing was performed with immunoSEQ multiplex PCR; in TCRdb, only in-frame clones are kept and a portion is missing. The table records just over 350,000 clones, approximately 81% of them present only once. The material sequenced was peripheral blood, taken in a trial of Ad26.COV2.S vaccine versus placebo. The receptors derive from a person aged 18 to 59 who received the Ad26.COV2.S COVID-19 vaccine or a placebo. CDR3s include the opening cysteine and the closing phenylalanine or tryptophan. A D gene is named only where the DNA matches it firmly. Rows give clone size only sometimes, using once, few, many, or a class for an expanded clone.

clone_size j_call d_call v_call cdr3_aa cdr3_nt
- TRBJ2-2 - TRBV6-6 CASSYLQGWTGELFF TGTGCCAGCAGTTACCTCCAGGGATGGACCGGGGAGCTGTTTTTT
- TRBJ1-3 - TRBV3-1/TRBV3-2 CASSLDTSGNTIYF TGTGCCAGCAGCCTCGACACCTCTGGAAACACCATATATTTT
once TRBJ1-5 - TRBV6-2/TRBV6-3 CASSSGGNQPQHF TGTGCCAGCAGTTCAGGGGGCAATCAGCCCCAGCATTTT
- TRBJ2-2 - TRBV18 CASSPQNTGELFF TGTGCCAGCTCACCACAGAACACCGGGGAGCTGTTTTTT
- TRBJ2-1 - TRBV6-5 CASSYRTANEQFF TGTGCCAGCAGTTATAGGACAGCCAATGAGCAGTTCTTC
- TRBJ1-5 - TRBV4-3 CASSQETGASRYQPQHF TGCGCCAGCAGCCAAGAAACCGGGGCCAGCCGCTATCAGCCCCAGCATTTT
- TRBJ1-2 - TRBV18 CASSPDGGPNYGYTF TGTGCCAGCTCACCCGATGGCGGCCCTAACTATGGCTACACCTTC
- TRBJ2-1 - TRBV30 CAWSITTPGGTNEQFF TGTGCCTGGAGTATAACCACCCCTGGGGGAACAAATGAGCAGTTCTTC
- TRBJ2-7 TRBD1 TRBV7-2 CASSLGRTGGYEQYF TGTGCCAGCAGCTTAGGTAGGACAGGGGGCTACGAGCAGTACTTC
once TRBJ2-3 TRBD1 TRBV25-1 CASSELRQGSLTDTQYF TGTGCCAGCAGTGAACTGAGACAGGGCAGTCTCACAGATACGCAGTATTTT
- TRBJ2-3 - TRBV3-1/TRBV3-2 CASSLHRDNTDTQYF TGTGCCAGCAGCCTACACCGGGACAACACAGATACGCAGTATTTT
- TRBJ2-2 TRBD1 TRBV6-4 CASRGQGDGELFF TGTGCCAGCAGGGGACAGGGAGACGGGGAGCTGTTTTTT
- TRBJ2-7 TRBD1 TRBV6-5 CASRWDRGREQYF TGTGCCAGCCGTTGGGACAGGGGGCGCGAGCAGTACTTC
- TRBJ2-1 - TRBV7-2 CASSLRSANYNEQFF TGTGCCAGCAGCTTAAGGTCAGCGAACTACAATGAGCAGTTCTTC
- TRBJ2-2 - TRBV12-5 CASGLAVGPDTGELFF TGTGCTAGTGGTTTGGCGGTAGGGCCCGACACCGGGGAGCTGTTTTTT
- TRBJ1-1 - TRBV5-4 CASSLDSVNTEAFF TGTGCCAGCAGCCTGGACAGTGTCAACACTGAAGCTTTCTTT
- TRBJ1-5 - TRBV5-6 CASSLGGLYSNQPQHF TGTGCCAGCAGCTTGGGCGGGTTGTATAGCAATCAGCCCCAGCATTTT
few TRBJ2-3 - TRBV5-1 CASSLYGGSMVDTQYF TGCGCCAGCAGCTTGTACGGCGGGTCGATGGTAGATACGCAGTATTTT
- TRBJ2-5 - TRBV6-5 CASSITGYQETQYF TGTGCCAGCAGCATTACAGGGTACCAAGAGACCCAGTACTTC
- TRBJ2-1 TRBD1 TRBV10-1 CASSRGQGTIEQFF TGCGCCAGCAGTCGAGGACAGGGGACCATAGAGCAGTTCTTC
- TRBJ2-1 - TRBV20-1 CSPLGNEQFF TGCAGTCCCCTTGGTAATGAGCAGTTCTTC
- TRBJ2-3 TRBD1 TRBV6-5 CASSYSTGGWDTQYF TGTGCCAGCAGTTACTCTACAGGGGGCTGGGATACGCAGTATTTT
- TRBJ2-2 - TRBV19 CASGTNTGELFF TGTGCCAGTGGGACGAACACCGGGGAGCTGTTTTTT
- TRBJ2-7 - TRBV6-5 CASSYSWQGLAEQYF TGTGCCAGCAGTTACTCTTGGCAGGGGTTAGCCGAGCAGTACTTC
- TRBJ2-1 - TRBV3-1/TRBV3-2 CASSHRGGRGEQFF TGTGCCAGCAGCCACAGAGGGGGACGAGGTGAGCAGTTCTTC
once TRBJ2-2 - TRBV19 CASSIWLRESGTGELFF TGTGCCAGTAGTATATGGTTAAGGGAATCGGGCACCGGGGAGCTGTTTTTT
- TRBJ1-2 - TRBV6-6 CASSYSTNYGYTF TGTGCCAGCAGTTACTCCACTAACTATGGCTACACCTTC
- TRBJ2-1 - TRBV6-2/TRBV6-3 CASSYSGPPPRDNEQFF TGTGCCAGCAGTTACTCGGGGCCCCCGCCCAGGGACAATGAGCAGTTCTTC
- TRBJ2-7 - TRBV5-4 CASTDNRLQYEQYF TGTGCCAGCACCGATAACAGACTCCAATACGAGCAGTACTTC
- TRBJ1-5 - TRBV5-1 CASSLAGQFNQPQHF TGCGCCAGCAGCTTGGCCGGGCAATTCAATCAGCCCCAGCATTTT
- TRBJ2-7 TRBD2 TRBV5-1 CASSLVAGPTYEQYF TGCGCCAGCAGCTTGGTAGCGGGGCCCACCTACGAGCAGTACTTC
- TRBJ2-1 - TRBV10-3 CAISGRVNEQFF TGTGCCATCAGTGGGAGGGTAAATGAGCAGTTCTTC
- TRBJ2-7 - TRBV4-1 CASSPGTSPYEQYF TGCGCCAGCAGCCCCGGGACTTCCCCGTACGAGCAGTACTTC
- TRBJ1-4 TRBD1 TRBV9 CASSVSYRGRGEKLFF TGTGCCAGCAGCGTCTCCTACAGGGGGCGGGGAGAAAAACTGTTTTTT
- TRBJ1-1 - TRBV7-8 CASSLRAGDLNTEAFF TGTGCCAGCAGCTTAAGGGCAGGGGACTTGAACACTGAAGCTTTCTTT
- TRBJ2-3 TRBD2 TRBV4-1 CASSQDRGGITDTQYF TGCGCCAGCAGCCAAGATCGCGGGGGAATAACAGATACGCAGTATTTT
- TRBJ2-7 - TRBV5-1 CASSLVAGSYEQYF TGCGCCAGCAGCTTGGTGGCAGGGTCCTACGAGCAGTACTTC
- TRBJ2-7 TRBD2 TRBV29-1 CSVEGTTRYEQYF TGCAGCGTTGAGGGGACTACCCGTTACGAGCAGTACTTC
- TRBJ1-5 - TRBV18 CASSPGGNQPQHF TGTGCCAGCTCACCAGGGGGCAATCAGCCCCAGCATTTT
- TRBJ1-4 - TRBV7-2 CASSLGFGAVEKLFF TGTGCCAGCAGCCTAGGCTTTGGGGCGGTCGAAAAACTGTTTTTT
- TRBJ2-2 TRBD2 TRBV19 CASSIGLAGARGGELFF TGTGCCAGTAGTATAGGACTAGCGGGAGCTCGGGGCGGGGAGCTGTTTTTT
- TRBJ1-1 - TRBV10-3 CAISGDSQEAFF TGTGCCATCAGTGGGGACTCGCAAGAGGCTTTCTTT
- TRBJ1-4 TRBD1 TRBV6-5 CASRSTGGREKLFF TGTGCCAGCAGGTCGACAGGGGGTCGAGAAAAACTGTTTTTT